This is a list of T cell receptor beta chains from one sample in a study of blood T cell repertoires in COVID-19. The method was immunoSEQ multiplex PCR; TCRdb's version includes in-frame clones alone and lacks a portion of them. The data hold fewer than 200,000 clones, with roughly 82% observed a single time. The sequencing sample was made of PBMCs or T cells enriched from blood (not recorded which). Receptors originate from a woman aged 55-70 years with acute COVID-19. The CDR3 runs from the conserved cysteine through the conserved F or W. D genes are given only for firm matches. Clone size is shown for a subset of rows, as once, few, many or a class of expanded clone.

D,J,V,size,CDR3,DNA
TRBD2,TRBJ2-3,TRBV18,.,CASSPLGGADTQYF,TGTGCCAGCTCACCACTCGGGGGGGCAGATACGCAGTATTTT
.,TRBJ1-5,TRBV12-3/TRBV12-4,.,CASREQGNQPQHF,TGTGCCAGCAGGGAACAGGGAAATCAGCCCCAGCATTTT
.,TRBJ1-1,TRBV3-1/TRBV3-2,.,CASTPRGGMNTEAFF,TGTGCCAGCACCCCACGGGGTGGCATGAACACTGAAGCTTTCTTT
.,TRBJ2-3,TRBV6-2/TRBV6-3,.,CASSFQGLGEQYF,TGTGCCAGCAGTTTCCAGGGGCTTGGCGAGCAGTATTTT
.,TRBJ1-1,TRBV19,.,CASSIDHTVRAAFF,TGTGCCAGTAGTATAGACCATACCGTACGAGCGGCTTTCTTT
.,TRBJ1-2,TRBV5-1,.,CASSLVSGDYGYTF,TGCGCCAGCAGCTTGGTCAGCGGGGACTATGGCTACACCTTC
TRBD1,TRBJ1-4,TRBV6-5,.,CASSYTGGYEKLFF,TGTGCCAGCAGTTATACAGGGGGCTATGAAAAACTGTTTTTT
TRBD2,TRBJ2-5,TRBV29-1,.,CSVAGTSGIQETQYF,TGCAGCGTCGCCGGGACTAGCGGGATCCAAGAGACCCAGTACTTC
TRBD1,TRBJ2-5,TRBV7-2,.,CASIKVEGAGVETQYF,TGTGCCAGCATTAAAGTAGAGGGGGCAGGAGTGGAGACCCAGTACTTC
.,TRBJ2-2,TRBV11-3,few,CASSLLGPANTGELFF,TGTGCCAGCAGCTTATTGGGCCCCGCCAACACCGGGGAGCTGTTTTTT
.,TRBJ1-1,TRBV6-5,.,CASSYQGGTEAFF,TGTGCCAGCAGTTACCAGGGAGGGACTGAAGCTTTCTTT
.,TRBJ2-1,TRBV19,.,CASSRGNEQFF,TGTGCCAGTAGTCGGGGTAATGAGCAGTTCTTC
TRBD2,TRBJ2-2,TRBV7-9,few,CASSSRGANTGELFF,TGTGCCAGCAGCTCCCGGGGGGCGAACACCGGGGAGCTGTTTTTT
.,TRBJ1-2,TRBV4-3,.,CASSQDNRENYGYTF,TGCGCCAGCAGCCAAGATAACAGGGAGAACTATGGCTACACCTTC
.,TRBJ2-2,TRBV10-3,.,CAISDVNTGELFF,TGTGCCATCAGTGACGTTAACACCGGGGAGCTGTTTTTT
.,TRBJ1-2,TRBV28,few,CASSRPVINYGYTF,TGTGCCAGCAGCCGCCCGGTCATTAACTATGGCTACACCTTC
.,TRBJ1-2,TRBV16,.,CASSQSAREEGGYTF,TGTGCCAGCAGCCAATCAGCCAGGGAAGAAGGTGGCTACACCTTC
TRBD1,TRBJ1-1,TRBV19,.,CASSSYRGEAFF,TGTGCCAGTAGTTCTTACAGGGGTGAAGCTTTCTTT
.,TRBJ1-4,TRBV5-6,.,CASSSGHLGVNEKLFF,TGTGCCAGCAGCTCGGGACACCTTGGAGTTAATGAAAAACTGTTTTTT
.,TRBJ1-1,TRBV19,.,CASSIDPVAEAFF,TGTGCCAGTAGTATAGATCCCGTAGCTGAAGCTTTCTTT
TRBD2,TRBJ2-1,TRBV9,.,CASSTLAANEQFF,TGTGCCAGCAGCACACTAGCGGCCAATGAGCAGTTCTTC
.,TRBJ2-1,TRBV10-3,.,CAIRAAAGVYNEQFF,TGTGCCATCAGGGCTGCGGCCGGCGTCTACAATGAGCAGTTCTTC
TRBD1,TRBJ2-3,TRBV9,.,CASSVGAGGADTQYF,TGTGCCAGCAGCGTAGGGGCAGGGGGAGCAGATACGCAGTATTTT
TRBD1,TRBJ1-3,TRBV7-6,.,CASSLVRGSAHF,TGTGCCAGCAGCTTAGTCAGGGGGTCAGCCCATTTT
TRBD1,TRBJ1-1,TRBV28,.,CASTDSTGGTEAFF,TGTGCCAGCACCGACTCAACAGGGGGGACTGAAGCTTTCTTT
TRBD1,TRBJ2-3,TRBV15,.,CATSTGQGGRDTQYF,TGTGCCACCAGCACCGGACAGGGGGGGCGAGATACGCAGTATTTT
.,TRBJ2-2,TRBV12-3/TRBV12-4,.,CASKAENTGELFF,TGTGCCAGCAAAGCCGAAAACACCGGGGAGCTGTTTTTT
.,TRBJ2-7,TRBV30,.,CAWSVYTDEQYF,TGTGCCTGGAGTGTATACACCGACGAGCAGTACTTC
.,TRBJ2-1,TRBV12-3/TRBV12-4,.,CASSLDLSGEQFF,TGTGCCAGCAGTTTAGACTTGTCCGGGGAGCAGTTCTTC
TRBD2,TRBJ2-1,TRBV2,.,CASSDSGGAYNEQFF,TGTGCCAGCAGTGATAGCGGGGGCGCCTACAATGAGCAGTTCTTC
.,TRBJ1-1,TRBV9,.,CASMRIMNTEAFF,TGTGCCAGCATGCGTATTATGAACACTGAAGCTTTCTTT
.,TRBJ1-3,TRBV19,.,CASSLLWTVENTIYF,TGTGCCAGTAGTCTCCTCTGGACAGTGGAAAACACCATATATTTT
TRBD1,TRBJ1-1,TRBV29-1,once,CSVIRGHGNTEAFF,TGCAGCGTTATCAGGGGGCATGGTAACACTGAAGCTTTCTTT
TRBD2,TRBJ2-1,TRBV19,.,CASSIIGTSGPEQFF,TGTGCCAGTAGTATAATTGGGACTAGCGGGCCTGAGCAGTTCTTC
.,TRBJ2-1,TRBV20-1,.,CSASRSEQFF,TGCAGTGCTAGTAGGAGTGAGCAGTTCTTC
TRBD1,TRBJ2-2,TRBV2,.,CASSPTGANTGELFF,TGTGCCAGCAGTCCAACAGGGGCTAACACCGGGGAGCTGTTTTTT
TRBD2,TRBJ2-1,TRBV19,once,CASSISSGGSSYNEQFF,TGTGCCAGTAGTATTTCTAGCGGGGGAAGCTCCTACAATGAGCAGTTCTTC
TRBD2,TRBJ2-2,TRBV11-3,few,CASSLDFLLAGGPNTGELFF,TGTGCCAGCAGCTTAGATTTCTTACTAGCGGGGGGTCCGAACACCGGGGAGCTGTTTTTT
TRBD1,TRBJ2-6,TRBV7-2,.,CASSFPGQGSGANVLTF,TGTGCCAGCAGCTTCCCCGGACAGGGTTCGGGGGCCAACGTCCTGACTTTC
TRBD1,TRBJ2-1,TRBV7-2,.,CASSRQGNSYNEQFF,TGTGCCAGCAGTCGACAGGGTAACTCCTACAATGAGCAGTTCTTC
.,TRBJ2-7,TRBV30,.,CAWSVKRYEQYF,TGTGCCTGGAGTGTTAAGCGGTACGAGCAGTACTTC
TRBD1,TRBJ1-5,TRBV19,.,CATETGLNQPQHF,TGTGCCACCGAGACAGGGCTAAATCAGCCCCAGCATTTT
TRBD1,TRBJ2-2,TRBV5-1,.,CASSALGQGATGELFF,TGCGCCAGCAGCGCCTTAGGGCAGGGGGCGACCGGGGAGCTGTTTTTT
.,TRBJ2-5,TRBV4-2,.,CASSQDVRTTGGETQYF,TGTGCCAGCAGCCAAGACGTCCGGACTACCGGAGGGGAGACCCAGTACTTC
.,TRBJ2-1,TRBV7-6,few,CASSRSGGPTYNEQFF,TGTGCCAGCAGCCGCTCCGGAGGGCCGACTTACAATGAGCAGTTCTTC
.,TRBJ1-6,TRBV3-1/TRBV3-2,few,CASSHSPDSYNSPLHF,TGTGCCAGCAGCCACTCCCCCGACAGCTATAATTCACCCCTCCACTTT
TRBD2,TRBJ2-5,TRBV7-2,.,CASSPKGSLAEDQETQYF,TGTGCCAGCAGCCCCAAGGGTAGCCTAGCGGAGGACCAAGAGACCCAGTACTTC
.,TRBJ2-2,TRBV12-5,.,CASGLATSSNTGELFF,TGTGCTAGTGGTTTGGCCACTTCCTCGAACACCGGGGAGCTGTTTTTT
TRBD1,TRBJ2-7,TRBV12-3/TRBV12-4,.,CASSIRQGSEQYF,TGTGCCAGCAGTATCCGACAGGGGTCCGAGCAGTACTTC
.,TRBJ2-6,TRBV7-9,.,CASSFLRGKSSGANVLTF,TGTGCCAGCAGCTTCCTTCGGGGGAAGTCCTCTGGGGCCAACGTCCTGACTTTC
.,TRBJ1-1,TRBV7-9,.,CASSPDFAEAFF,TGTGCCAGCAGCCCGGACTTCGCTGAAGCTTTCTTT
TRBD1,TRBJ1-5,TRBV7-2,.,CASSLTGVGQPQHF,TGTGCCAGCAGCTTAACAGGGGTGGGTCAGCCCCAGCATTTT
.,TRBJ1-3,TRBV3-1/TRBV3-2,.,CASSQGSARSSGNTIYF,TGTGCCAGCAGCCAAGGTAGTGCCAGGTCCTCTGGAAACACCATATATTTT
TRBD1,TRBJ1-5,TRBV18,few,CASSLGQGSNQPQHF,TGTGCCAGCTCACTGGGACAGGGTAGCAATCAGCCCCAGCATTTT
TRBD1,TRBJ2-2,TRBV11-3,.,CASSFPGQGGPGELFF,TGTGCCAGCAGCTTTCCGGGACAGGGGGGTCCCGGGGAGCTGTTTTTT
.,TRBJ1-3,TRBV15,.,CATSRDVAETALANTIYF,TGTGCCACCAGCAGAGATGTCGCTGAGACAGCTCTGGCCAACACCATATATTTT
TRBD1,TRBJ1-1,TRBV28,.,CASSIPAGTVNTEAFF,TGTGCCAGCAGTATACCGGCCGGGACAGTAAACACTGAAGCTTTCTTT